One sample yielded the 20 T cell receptor beta chains listed below, sequenced in a study of T cell changes during pregnancy in multiple sclerosis. The method was immunoSEQ multiplex PCR; TCRdb's version includes in-frame clones alone and lacks a portion of them. The table records around 99,000 clones, approximately 92% of them present only once. The sequenced sample was peripheral blood, obtained in the first trimester of pregnancy. These receptors all stem from a female donor with multiple sclerosis, enrolled in a pregnancy study.

The rearrangement uses TRBV27 and TRBJ2-7; TRBD2 agrees at 9 bases. Germline V gene lookup returns CDR1 MNHEY and CDR2 SMNVEV (reference sequence). V shed 5 bases, J shed 3 bases, and the junction held 8 bases outside the gene matches. The CDR3 loop spans 15 amino acids. CDR3 bases: TGTGCCAGCAGTCGGTCAGCGGGAGGAAGCTACGAGCAGTACTTC. This translates into CASSRSAGGSYEQYF.

V is TRBV27 and J is TRBJ1-5, with 7 bases lining up with TRBD1. The CDR3 spans 15 residues. Per the germline V gene, CDR1 is MNHEY and CDR2 is SMNVEV (reference sequence). The V gene end was trimmed by 5 bases and the J gene end by 5 bases; junction bases not matched to a gene: 9. CDR3 region: CASSANRDSYQPQHF. Written as DNA, the CDR3 is TGTGCCAGCAGTGCAAACCGGGACAGCTATCAGCCCCAGCATTTT.

CDR3 bases: TGTGCCAGCGAGACAGTAGCTTATGGCTACACCTTC. It translates to CASETVAYGYTF. The chain has TRBV28 and TRBJ1-2; perhaps TRBD1 as D (5 bases). The CDR3 is 12 amino acids. Germline loops: CDR1 MDHEN, CDR2 SYDVKM. Trimming shortened V by 8 bases and J by 5 bases, and 12 bases separated the two germline ends.

The V gene is TRBV2, the J gene TRBJ2-7; perhaps TRBD2 as D (5 bases). The CDR3 is made up of 12 amino acids. Germline CDR1 SNHLY, CDR2 FYNNEI. Deletions cut 6 bases from V and 3 bases from J, with 9 bases between. CDR3 coding DNA: TGTGCCAGCAGCGGGGAGAACTACGAGCAGTACTTC. Translation gives CASSGENYEQYF.

This chain links TRBV28 with TRBJ2-7; 9 nucleotides align to TRBD2. The CDR3 spans 14 residues. The V gene's germline CDR1 is MDHEN and CDR2 SYDVKM. With V trimmed by 8 bases and J by 4 bases, 9 bases remained unmatched. Here the CDR3 reads CASGRGRAPYEQYF. For the CDR3, the DNA is TGTGCCAGCGGGCGCGGGAGGGCCCCTTACGAGCAGTACTTC.

This chain links TRBV6-5 with TRBJ1-1, with a tentative D call TRBD1 (5 bases). Trimming cost V 2 bases and J 1 base, with 8 bases left between them. CDR3 length: 14 amino acids. Germline loops: CDR1 MNHEY, CDR2 SVGAGI. The DNA for the CDR3 is TGTGCCAGCAGTTACCTCAGGGAGAACACTGAAGCTTTCTTT. Translated: CASSYLRENTEAFF.

V usage is TRBV2 and J usage is TRBJ2-7; tentative D call: TRBD2 (6 bases). Trimming removed 3 bases from V and 4 bases from J, with 10 bases in between. The germline CDR1 and CDR2 sequences are SNHLY and FYNNEI. This CDR3 spans 13 amino acids. The CDR3 sequence is CASSEGGLYEQYF. The CDR3 nucleotides are TGTGCCAGCAGTGAGGGGGGACTGTACGAGCAGTACTTC.

The chain carries TRBV5-1 and TRBJ2-1; D possibly corresponds to TRBD2 (6 bases). The CDR3 runs 14 residues. V shed 0 bases and J shed 3 bases, with 7 bases lying between them. Germline CDR1 is SGHRS and CDR2 is YFSETQ. The CDR3 spells CASSLGGVYNEQFF. The CDR3 DNA reads TGCGCCAGCAGCTTGGGGGGGGTCTACAATGAGCAGTTCTTC.

The chain recombines TRBV5-4 with TRBJ1-1, with D perhaps matching TRBD1 (5 bases). V shed 7 bases and J shed 0 bases, with 16 bases lying between them. Germline CDR1 reads SGHNT; CDR2 reads YYREEE (reference sequence). CDR3 length equals 15 residues. The CDR3: CASQIRQSMNTEAFF. The CDR3 nucleotides are TGTGCCAGCCAAATAAGACAGTCTATGAACACTGAAGCTTTCTTT.

This chain uses TRBV11-2 with TRBJ2-3; TRBD1 aligns across 7 bases. CDR1 SGHAT and CDR2 FQNNGV come from the germline V gene. V lost 2 bases, J lost 1 base, and 9 bases stayed unmatched. The CDR3 length is 17 residues. CDR3 DNA sequence: TGTGCCAGCAGCTTATCTGGGACAGTATCGGGCACAGATACGCAGTATTTT. Amino acid sequence: CASSLSGTVSGTDTQYF. The full variable domain, rest sourced from reference TRBV11-2 and TRBJ2-3, is EAGVAQSPRYKIIEKRQSVAFWCNPISGHATLYWYQQILGQGPKLLIQFQNNGVVDDSQLPKDRFSAERLKGVDSTLKIQPAKLEDSAVYLCASSLSGTVSGTDTQYFGPGTRLTVL.

The CDR3: CASSSFDSDYTDTQYF. In DNA form, the CDR3 reads TGTGCCAGCAGCTCATTCGACTCCGACTACACAGATACGCAGTATTTT. V and J are TRBV27 and TRBJ2-3; D is possibly TRBD2 (5 bases). With 6 bases removed from V and 2 bases from J, the gap between germline ends came to 18 bases. The germline gives CDR1 MNHEY, CDR2 SMNVEV (reference sequence). This CDR3 has 16 amino acids.

V is TRBV27 and J is TRBJ2-7; a possible D gene is TRBD1 (6 bases). With 5 bases removed from V and 1 base from J, the gap between germline ends came to 18 bases. CDR3 length: 16 amino acids. Germline CDR1 is MNHEY and CDR2 is SMNVEV (reference sequence). CDR3 sequence reads: CASSLTGRLGSYEQYF. DNA for the CDR3: TGTGCCAGCAGTCTTACAGGGAGATTAGGGTCCTACGAGCAGTACTTC.

The chain employs TRBV28 and TRBJ1-5; maybe TRBD1 (6 bases). Trimming pared 3 bases from V and 1 base from J, leaving 22 bases between. This CDR3 has 19 residues. In germline, CDR1 is MDHEN, CDR2 SYDVKM. Here the CDR3 DNA reads TGTGCCAGCAGTTTTCGGAGCTTGAGGGACACCGCAAGCAATCAGCCCCAGCATTTT. Protein: CASSFRSLRDTASNQPQHF. The whole variable domain, filled in from reference TRBV28 and TRBJ1-5, reads DVKVTQSSRYLVKRTGEKVFLECVQDMDHENMFWYRQDPGLGLRLIYFSYDVKMKEKGDIPEGYSVSREKKERFSLILESASTNQTSMYLCASSFRSLRDTASNQPQHFGDGTRLSIL.

The chain couples TRBV7-8 to TRBJ2-7; D is perhaps TRBD1 (6 bases). Germline CDR1 SGHVS, CDR2 FQNEAQ. The CDR3 spans 13 residues. V shed 5 bases and J shed 6 bases, with 14 bases lying between them. The CDR3 region is CASSKRTVFEQYF. CDR3 nucleotide sequence: TGTGCCAGCAGCAAAAGGACAGTCTTCGAGCAGTACTTC.

The V and J genes are TRBV25-1 and TRBJ2-1; TRBD2 aligns across 7 bases. In germline, CDR1 is MGHDK, CDR2 SYGVNS. J was trimmed by 10 bases and V by 6 bases; bases with no gene match: 15. The CDR3 runs to 15 residues. DNA for the CDR3: TGTGCCAGCAGCGAAACTAGCGTTCTCCAAGGGGAGCAGTTCTTC. It yields the protein CASSETSVLQGEQFF.

The rearrangement links TRBV5-1 to TRBJ1-1; unclear D gene. V was cut by 4 bases and J by 0 bases, with 4 bases left in between. Germline V gene sequence: CDR1 SGHRS, CDR2 YFSETQ. CDR3 length equals 12 residues. CDR3 coding DNA: TGCGCCAGCAGCGAGTTGAACACTGAAGCTTTCTTT. Translated, it gives CASSELNTEAFF.

This clone was detected once. V gene TRBV14 combines with J gene TRBJ1-5, with D unresolved. Per germline, CDR1 SGHDN and CDR2 FVKESK. Trimming stripped 1 base from V and 7 bases from J, with 8 bases between. The CDR3 loop spans 13 amino acids. The CDR3 protein is CASSQGGFQPQHF. The DNA of the CDR3 is TGTGCCAGCAGCCAAGGAGGGTTCCAGCCCCAGCATTTT. Combining the CDR3 with reference TRBV14 and TRBJ1-5 gives the whole variable domain EAGVTQFPSHSVIEKGQTVTLRCDPISGHDNLYWYRRVMGKEIKFLLHFVKESKQDESGMPNNRFLAERTGGTYSTLKVQPAELEDSGVYFCASSQGGFQPQHFGDGTRLSIL.

The gene calls are TRBV5-4 and TRBJ2-1, with 7 bases matching TRBD1. With V trimmed by 1 base and J by 5 bases, 3 bases remained unmatched. The CDR3 sequence is 14 residues long. Germline loops: CDR1 SGHNT, CDR2 YYREEE (reference sequence). CDR3 in DNA: TGTGCCAGCAGCTTGACAGGGGTGGACAATGAGCAGTTCTTC. Protein product: CASSLTGVDNEQFF.

The V call is TRBV29-1, the J call TRBJ2-3; 8 nucleotides align to TRBD1. Germline V gene data show CDR1 as SQVTM and CDR2 as ANQGSEA. V lost 0 bases, J lost 3 bases, and 8 bases stayed unmatched. The CDR3 is made up of 16 amino acids. This CDR3 reads CSVEDPRTGRTDTQYF. The DNA for the CDR3 is TGCAGCGTTGAAGATCCTCGGACAGGGAGGACAGATACGCAGTATTTT.

The rearrangement links TRBV19 to TRBJ2-1; no reliable D call. V lost 6 bases and J lost 3, with 9 bases in between. CDR1 and CDR2 (germline): LNHDA, SQIVND (reference sequence). CDR3 length equals 13 residues. The CDR3 region is CASRNYGYNEQFF. The CDR3 coding sequence is TGTGCCAGTAGGAACTACGGCTACAATGAGCAGTTCTTC.